The text below deals with one T cell receptor beta chain. What this receptor recognizes is not known. No clone much larger than this one lies a single base away; base qualities are absent. The germline V gene (reference sequence) gives CDR1 as LNHDA and CDR2 as SQIVND. Inclusive of the bounding cysteine and phenylalanine, the CDR3 is 14 residues long. Only the CDR3 portion is preserved as DNA: 42 bases, with reading frame beginning at the first base. The V and J ends are trimmed by 6 bases and 5 bases, leaving 14 bases between them. Whole blood was collected in K2EDTA tubes by collaborating institutions according to the institutions' own protocols. For TCRbeta analysis, collaborators shipped samples as frozen whole blood, isolated PBMCs, or DNA extracted from either of those sample types. The record originates from a study of blood T cell repertoires in COVID-19 (dated by TCRdb to 2019 to 2021). Regarding the complete study: The collaborator samples originated in the United States, Italy and Spain and spanned the acute and convalescent phases of COVID-19. The prospective study material was composed of cDNA or gDNA derived from T cells, B-cell-depleted T cells, or PBMCs. The dataset comprised deeply sampled blood TCRbeta repertoires from subjects exposed to, actively infected with, or recovered from COVID-19. The repertoires were released in a freely available public database intended as a resource for research on the immune response to SARS-CoV-2. Samples came from the ongoing ImmuneRACE study (first 160 participants) plus 1,254 subjects from 6 global collaborators. The sample metadata nearly always contained a de-identified subject ID, COVID-19 status, age in years and sex. Where HLA class I and class II types were available, the types were taken from metadata supplied by the sample provider, not from assay-based typing.

TCRbeta CDR3 regions were amplified from genomic DNA using the immunoSEQ Assay, a bias-controlled multiplex PCR. In the original analysis: The number of nucleated cells in each sample was estimated from the amplification of reference gene primers within the assay. To quantify the absolute abundance of each unique TCRbeta CDR3 rearrangement, sequence reads were collapsed and filtered. For each sample, productive Simpson clonality was calculated as the square root of Simpson's diversity index over productive rearrangements. Entries here come from immuneACCESS through TCRdb and include only in-frame sequences with V and J called. Some clones fail to appear in such tables; in the studies checked, an unresolved V gene covers under half of the shortfall, and the cause of the remainder is unknown. D and trimming come from the DNA, and the V and J calls and clone size come from that table. The sample yields 15,000 to 20,000 clones; about nine tenths were counted once. Approximately 5.2% of the sample is taken by the ten largest.

The paper as a whole reports these results and caveats: How much clinical and demographic metadata was included differed by source and by participant, and the metadata was provided uncurated.

The sequenced material came from peripheral blood. The clonotype originates from a human donor in a cohort sampled during active COVID-19. The V gene is TRBV19 and the J gene is TRBJ2-1, with the identity of the D gene unclear. The DNA sequence is TGTGCCAGTAGCGAAAGTCATAGTGACAATGAGCAGTTCTTC. The resulting protein is CASSESHSDNEQFF.